Below, one T cell receptor beta chain is given with its context. Its antigen is undetermined. Incorporated into the TCR beta cDNA libraries were unique molecular identifiers, which served to reduce PCR and sequencing biases. The authors obtained 400,000 to 600,000 cDNA molecules from about 0.94 to 9.7 million T cells. TCRdb re-analysed the PCR reads in MiXCR, keeping a single row per CDR3 protein. The table lists 400,000 to 500,000 distinct CDR3 sequences, roughly 40% of them singletons, with 7.5% to 8.5% in the top ten. The data belong to a study of post-analysis software for immune sequencing data. Study in general: Disease trajectories encompassed relapsing-remitting, secondary progressive and progressive-relapsing multiple sclerosis. Findings and limits, study-wide: Controls showed lower frequencies than patients for several TRBV segments, and TRBV5-6, TRBV5-1 and TRBV20-1 were among these. The normalized Chao1 diversity of multiple sclerosis patients was significantly lower than that of controls. Same-batch samples co-clustered strongly by F measure.

The CDR3 runs to 16 residues. Looked up from germline, CDR1 is SGHTA and CDR2 is FQGNSA. The germline V and J ends were trimmed by 1 base and 0 bases, with 10 bases remaining between them. The sample was blood. The gene calls are TRBV7-2 and TRBJ2-1; no definite D call. This clonotype originated in a girl aged 2-10 years with multiple sclerosis. This CDR3 is CASSLVSQSSYNEQFF. CDR3 coding DNA: TGTGCCAGCAGCTTAGTAAGCCAGAGCTCCTACAATGAGCAGTTCTTC.